Detailed here is one T cell receptor (beta chain). What it recognizes is unknown. Measured with immunoSEQ multiplex PCR; TCRdb has only the in-frame clones, and not every one. Here the sample spans roughly 100,000 clones, 75% to 90% being singletons. CDR3 length equals 12 residues. CDR1 and CDR2 (germline): SGHTA, FQGNSA. The V end was cut by 5 bases, the J end by 8 bases, with 12 bases between. The entry originates in a study of T cell responses to AZD1222 COVID-19 vaccine. The wider study: Researchers grouped second doses given at about 4 or about 12 weeks into one pool.

General study points: Only 5 or 6 people who got AZD1222 tested seropositive at baseline. In all cases, repertoires were sampled only after the peak T cell response. An increase in Spike-specific TCR breadth and depth was observed after two AZD1222 doses.

This chain uses TRBV7-2 with TRBJ1-1; D is perhaps TRBD1 (6 bases). This sequence was found in an adult in good health. The sequenced sample was peripheral blood, obtained on day 0 of AZD1222 vaccination. The CDR3 DNA sequence: TGTGCCAGCAGCGGGGGGCCAGTAGAAGCTTTCTTT. As protein: CASSGGPVEAFF.